This TCR beta chain was identified in a study of blood T cell repertoires in COVID-19. The V gene's germline CDR1 is SGHAT and CDR2 FQNNGV. Trimming took 3 bases from V and 2 from J, leaving 6 bases between them. The length of the CDR3 is 13 residues. The repertoire was sequenced with immunoSEQ multiplex PCR; TCRdb's copy has only in-frame clones and lacks some. The sample includes 120,000 to 150,000 clones, roughly 83% of them seen just once. The receptor's source is a man aged 35 to 55 with acute COVID-19. V is TRBV11-2 and J is TRBJ2-3, with unresolved D. The sequenced material came from PBMCs or T cells enriched from blood (not recorded which). The CDR3: CASSFSSTDTQYF. The CDR3 DNA is TGTGCCAGCAGCTTTTCCTCCACAGATACGCAGTATTTT.